This TCR beta chain was identified during a study of T cells in Graves' hyperthyroidism and ophthalmopathy (dated by TCRdb to the late 2010s). The study in broad terms: To identify TCR V-J signatures that set the groups apart, the researchers used a discovery cohort of 100 or so patients, made up of 43 with Graves' ophthalmopathy and some 56 with stable Graves' hyperthyroidism. Prospective prediction of ophthalmopathy was tested in an independent validation cohort consisting of 18 to 20 hyperthyroidism patients and over 15 patients who later progressed to ophthalmopathy. The 95 to 100 discovery patients were divided at random into training and test sets in a 7:3 ratio. In addition, the study compared T-cell repertoires in thyroid tissue and in blood from five or six Graves' hyperthyroidism patients. Once sampling was done, hyperthyroidism patients were given methimazole at a starting dose of 30 mg daily, whereas ophthalmopathy patients were given high-dose intravenous methylprednisolone. The paper reports TCR Vbeta CDR3 sequencing of more than 120 peripheral blood samples: around 45 ophthalmopathy, about 75 hyperthyroidism and some 17 progressor patients. General conclusions and limits of the study: In validation, progression to ophthalmopathy was predicted by the model with about 70% sensitivity and 72% to 80% specificity, a median of roughly six months before onset. A model built on a 13 V-J signature distinguished ophthalmopathy from stable hyperthyroidism, reaching over 85% sensitivity and approximately 81% specificity in cross-validation and 80%/75% in testing. Blood samples also contained most of the expanded thyroid clonotypes (frequency above 0.001), which suggests that blood repertoires may reflect thyroid immune responses. Sample size was not statistically predetermined, and blinding of investigators to group allocation was not performed.

Graves' hyperthyroidism was defined as stable when no progression to ophthalmopathy occurred over 18 months of follow-up. The hyperthyroidism patients were between 18 and 65 years old and newly diagnosed, with a disease duration of less than 2 months. Exclusion was applied to patients with uncontrolled infections, other autoimmune diseases, pregnancy or lactation. Diagnoses relied on clinical symptoms, serum thyroxine and TRAb, thyroid ultrasound and orbital computed tomography. Total RNA was extracted using Trizol reagent, and RNA quality was assessed on an Agilent 2100 Bioanalyzer. TCR beta CDR3 regions were amplified from RNA transcripts. A first-round RT-PCR of the TCR CDR3 used the HTBI primer set with the Qiagen OneStep RT-PCR kit. The libraries were constructed in a second round of multiplex PCR and then size-selected and purified. Libraries were sequenced paired-end with 100 bp reads on an Illumina HiSeq2000. The study's own analysis went as follows. Raw data were processed with SOAPnuke, discarding reads with adapters, uncalled bases, mean Phred below 15, or no exact constant-primer or identifier match. COPE v1.2.5 was used to merge high-quality paired reads, and clonotypes were defined as unique nucleotide sequences. MiTCR v1.1 was used to align clonotypes to the IMGT TRBV, TRBD and TRBJ reference segments. Only V-J combinations with frequency above 0.0001, covering 99.2% of repertoires, were analysed. A TCS score was defined as the ratio between F50 (clonal expansion) and ExV (chaos), using BLOSUM62-based TCRdist between CDR3 peptides within each V-J. Welch's t-statistics and random forest reduced roughly 530 V-J features to roughly 13, which were used in a naive Bayes classifier (R e1071). Through fastp at Q25 and MiXCR, TCRdb rebuilt clones from the public reads, retaining in-frame beta chains. Rows are unified per CDR3 protein, each entry keeping the most common DNA and genes. The V and J calls were determined by TCRdb, not by the authors. This sample gives about 560,000 distinct CDR3 sequences in total; roughly 50% of them show up just once. Of the sample, about 8.2% is held by the ten largest clones.

About this clonotype: It has no known antigen specificity. Base qualities are not provided; no much larger clone lies one nucleotide away.

The V end loses 0 bases and the J end loses 8 bases, and a stretch of 14 bases separates them. The CDR3 goes from the cysteine to the phenylalanine over 15 residues. Only the CDR3 DNA is retained, 45 bases long and in frame from the first base. The germline V gene (reference sequence) sets CDR1 to LNHNV and CDR2 to YYDKDF. This clonotype was sampled from a woman younger than 35 with Graves' hyperthyroidism. Donor details come from another sample of the same person, matched by shared clones. Source material: peripheral blood or thyroid tissue (not recorded which). Rearrangement joined TRBV15 to TRBJ2-4, with the D call tentatively TRBD1 or TRBD2, each fitting 5 bases. The CDR3 region: CATSRDGTGQDIQYF. Read as DNA, the sequence is TGTGCCACCAGCAGAGACGGGACCGGCCAGGACATTCAGTACTTC. Extended through the reference TRBV15 and TRBJ2-4 proteins, this CDR3 yields the full variable domain: DAMVIQNPRYQVTQFGKPVTLSCSQTLNHNVMYWYQQKSSQAPKLLFHYYDKDFNNEADTPDNFQSRRPNTSFCFLDIRSPGLGDTAMYLCATSRDGTGQDIQYFGAGTRLSVL.